This TCR beta chain derives from a study of cytomegalovirus exposure and HLA in healthy donors. Overall study results and limits: The study labeled 150 to 200 TCR beta chains cytomegalovirus-associated. According to reports, the classifier identified cytomegalovirus status with high specificity and sensitivity.

The primer mix had 60 Vbeta and 13 Jbeta primers. Assay: immunoSEQ multiplex PCR; the TCRdb copy retains only in-frame clones and omits some. The data show about 140,000 clones, approximately 72% seen once. Regarding this clone: Its antigen is currently unknown.

Germline assignment: CDR1 LNHDA and CDR2 SQIVND (reference sequence). CDR3 length equals 15 residues. The TCR was taken from a woman aged 55-69 years in good health and CMV-seronegative. The chain is built from TRBV19 and TRBJ2-5, with 7 bases that match TRBD1. The assigned J gene may be wrong: the sequence end matches TRBJ2-7 better. Sequenced input: PBMCs. The CDR3 protein is CASSTMTGTSYEQYF. The CDR3 region has the DNA TGTGCCAGTAGTACCATGACAGGGACCTCCTACGAGCAGTACTTC.